Shown below are 17 T cell receptor beta chains from a single sample sequenced in a study of blood T cell repertoires in COVID-19. Data came from immunoSEQ multiplex PCR; TCRdb stores just in-frame clones and leaves some out. The sample contains roughly 100,000 clones, roughly four fifths of which appear only once. The sequencing input was peripheral blood. The origin of the receptors is a man older than 75 with COVID-19, enrolled during active disease.

V usage is TRBV4-2 and J usage is TRBJ2-1, with 15 bases aligning to TRBD2. The V and J ends lost 2 bases and 10 bases, in that order; junction bases with no gene match: 6. There are 16 residues in the CDR3. Germline lookup yields CDR1 LGHNA and CDR2 YNFKEQ. This chain's CDR3 is CASSQRTSGRAGEQFF. DNA of the CDR3: TGTGCCAGCAGCCAAAGGACTAGCGGGAGGGCGGGGGAGCAGTTCTTC.

The chain couples TRBV12-3 or TRBV12-4 to TRBJ1-2; TRBD1 is a possible D gene (6 bases). The CDR3 totals 12 residues. Trimming removed 3 bases at V and 6 bases at J, with 8 bases between. CDR3 amino acids: CASSFGGHGYTF. The CDR3 bases are TGTGCCAGCAGTTTCGGGGGGCATGGCTACACCTTC.

CDR3 in DNA: TGCAGCGTTGGCAGGGGCCAAGGCTACACCTTC. Protein product: CSVGRGQGYTF. The rearrangement links TRBV29-1 to TRBJ1-2; possible D gene TRBD1, 6 bases. V lost 4 bases and J lost 8, with 11 bases in between. The CDR3 is 11 residues long. Germline values: CDR1 SQVTM, CDR2 ANQGSEA.

This clone was seen repeatedly, ten times or more. The chain joins TRBV19 to TRBJ2-1; 11 positions agree with TRBD2. J lost 0 bases, V lost 1 base, and 8 bases had no gene match. The CDR3 consists of 19 residues. Germline values: CDR1 LNHDA, CDR2 SQIVND (reference sequence). CDR3 nucleotides: TGTGCCAGTAGTATAGTATCGTCTAGCGGGGGGTCCTCCTACAATGAGCAGTTCTTC. It specifies CASSIVSSSGGSSYNEQFF. The full variable domain, in which reference TRBV19 and TRBJ2-1 provide the parts outside the CDR3, is DGGITQSPKYLFRKEGQNVTLSCEQNLNHDAMYWYRQDPGQGLRLIYYSQIVNDFQKGDIAEGYSVSREKKESFPLTVTSAQKNPTAFYLCASSIVSSSGGSSYNEQFFGPGTRLTVL.

The chain combines TRBV5-5 with TRBJ2-1; TRBD2 matches 11 bases. The CDR3 is 16 residues long. J gave up 7 bases and V 0 bases, and 6 bases lay outside the gene matches. CDR1 and CDR2 from the germline V gene are SGHKS and YYEKEE (reference sequence). CDR3 nucleotides: TGTGCCAGCAGCTTGGGGGCTAGCGGGAGGTTTAATGAGCAGTTCTTC. Protein sequence: CASSLGASGRFNEQFF.

In this sample, this clone turned up a few times. The V gene is TRBV12-3 or TRBV12-4, the J gene TRBJ1-1, with no clear D. Between the trimmed V and J ends, which lost 8 bases and 1 base, there was a span of 11 bases. The CDR3 contains 13 residues. In DNA form, the CDR3 reads TGTGCCAGCCGCCAAAGAGCGAACACTGAAGCTTTCTTT. Residues: CASRQRANTEAFF.

The chain couples TRBV6-2 or TRBV6-3 to TRBJ1-6, with 11 bases that match TRBD1. Trimming took 5 bases from V and 9 from J; bases not matched to a gene: 3. The V gene's germline CDR1 is MNHEY and CDR2 SVGEGT. The CDR3 totals 14 residues. CDR3 protein: CASSRGTGGSPLHF. Written as DNA, the CDR3 is TGTGCCAGCAGTCGGGGGACAGGGGGTTCACCCCTCCACTTT.

This chain links TRBV28 with TRBJ1-1; D not resolved. Germline CDR1 is MDHEN and CDR2 is SYDVKM. The CDR3 consists of 15 residues. V was cut by 7 bases and J by 1 base, with 16 bases left in between. As DNA, the CDR3 is TGTGCCAGCACCCAAAGCGGGGTGACGAACACTGAAGCTTTCTTT. It translates to CASTQSGVTNTEAFF. Combining the CDR3 with reference TRBV28 and TRBJ1-1 gives the whole variable domain DVKVTQSSRYLVKRTGEKVFLECVQDMDHENMFWYRQDPGLGLRLIYFSYDVKMKEKGDIPEGYSVSREKKERFSLILESASTNQTSMYLCASTQSGVTNTEAFFGQGTRLTVV.

V and J are TRBV28 and TRBJ1-4; tentatively, D is TRBD1 (5 bases). The CDR3 is made up of 16 amino acids. The V end lost 6 bases, the J end lost 6 bases, and 20 bases lay between the germline ends. Germline CDR1 and CDR2: MDHEN and SYDVKM. Here the CDR3 reads CASRRHSTVADEKLFF. The CDR3 DNA reads as TGTGCCAGCAGAAGACACTCGACAGTAGCAGATGAAAAACTGTTTTTT.

V usage is TRBV15 and J usage is TRBJ1-5; D perhaps matches TRBD1 (5 bases). There are 17 residues in the CDR3. The germline V and J ends were trimmed by 0 bases and 2 bases, with 14 bases remaining between them. The germline V gene encodes CDR1 LNHNV and CDR2 YYDKDF (reference sequence). The CDR3 is CATSREAATVRNQPQHF. The CDR3 DNA sequence: TGTGCCACCAGCAGAGAAGCCGCGACAGTCCGCAATCAGCCCCAGCATTTT.

This clone appeared once. The chain couples TRBV7-3 to TRBJ2-1, with 8 bases matching TRBD2. The CDR3 covers 16 residues. Trimming took 5 bases from V and 0 from J; bases not matched to a gene: 6. CDR1 and CDR2 from the germline V gene are SGHTA and FQGTGA. This chain's CDR3 is CASSRSGTSSYNEQFF. In DNA form, the CDR3 reads TGTGCCAGCAGCCGTAGCGGGACGAGCTCCTACAATGAGCAGTTCTTC.

The J gene is TRBJ1-5, the V gene TRBV29-1, with D perhaps TRBD1 (5 bases). The CDR3 consists of 13 residues. Trimming cost V 6 bases and J 0 bases, with 9 bases left between them. Germline CDR1 SQVTM, CDR2 ANQGSEA. This CDR3 reads CSVLDNSNQPQHF. CDR3 DNA: TGCAGCGTGTTGGACAATAGCAATCAGCCCCAGCATTTT. The full variable domain, completed using reference TRBV29-1 and TRBJ1-5, is SAVISQKPSRDICQRGTSLTIQCQVDSQVTMMFWYRQQPGQSLTLIATANQGSEATYESGFVIDKFPISRPNLTFSTLTVSNMSPEDSSIYLCSVLDNSNQPQHFGDGTRLSIL.

The chain uses TRBV6-4 and TRBJ2-4; 7 positions agree with TRBD1. Germline loops: CDR1 MRHNA, CDR2 SNTAGT. The CDR3 consists of 13 residues. Trimming took 4 bases from V and 8 from J; bases not matched to a gene: 5. The CDR3 bases are TGTGCCAGCAGTGTGACAGGGTCAGACATTCAGTACTTC. Amino acids: CASSVTGSDIQYF.

This clone was observed a single time. The rearrangement links TRBV21-1 to TRBJ1-1. TRBV21-1 is shown as a pseudogene. This CDR3 is 11 amino acids long. DNA for the CDR3: TGTGCCAGCAGCAACAGGAGCGGAGCTTTCTTT. This codes for CASSNRSGAFF.

This CDR3 is CASSFSGGAEETQYF. The CDR3 DNA reads as TGCGCCAGCAGCTTCAGCGGGGGGGCGGAGGAGACCCAGTACTTC. The chain employs TRBV5-1 and TRBJ2-5; 10 nucleotides align to TRBD2. The CDR3 has 15 amino acids. Trimming at V came to 2 bases and at J to 5 bases, leaving 6 bases not matched to a gene. Germline V gene lookup returns CDR1 SGHRS and CDR2 YFSETQ.

The V gene is TRBV28, the J gene TRBJ1-2; 7 bases line up with TRBD1. This CDR3 contains 14 residues. V was pared by 6 bases and J by 3 bases, with 7 bases of the junction left unmatched. CDR1 MDHEN and CDR2 SYDVKM come from the germline V gene. The CDR3 region has the DNA TGTGCCAGCAGGATTCCGACAGGGTACTATGGCTACACCTTC. Residues: CASRIPTGYYGYTF.

V is TRBV9 and J is TRBJ2-1; no reliable D call. V dropped 5 bases and J dropped 10 bases, with 19 bases sitting between them. This CDR3 has 14 residues. Germline CDR1 SGDLS, CDR2 YYNGEE. The chain's CDR3 is CASSQDPGSREQFF. Here the CDR3 DNA reads TGTGCCAGCAGTCAAGATCCCGGGTCCCGGGAGCAGTTCTTC. Filled out from reference TRBV9 and TRBJ2-1, the complete variable domain reads DSGVTQTPKHLITATGQRVTLRCSPRSGDLSVYWYQQSLDQGLQFLIQYYNGEERAKGNILERFSAQQFPDLHSELNLSSLELGDSALYFCASSQDPGSREQFFGPGTRLTVL.